This T cell receptor (beta chain) comes out of a study of regulatory T cells in long-lasting Graves disease. Time point defined: newly diagnosed GD, antithyroid drugs for less than 3 months. Researchers made the TCR library from RNA that was extracted from PBMCs. Researchers made TCR beta libraries by using iRepertoire HTBI primers and running Arm-PCR on CDR3 regions. TCRdb passed the multiplex PCR reads through MiXCR, listing each CDR3 protein once. Among 580,000 or so distinct CDR3 sequences, around 16% were seen once, and the ten largest hold 12%. V lost 6 bases and J 4 bases, leaving 14 bases between the germline ends. This CDR3 has 13 amino acids. Germline V lookup: CDR1 DFQATT, CDR2 SNEGSKA (reference sequence). In this sample, this clonotype turned up a few times. These data were also reused for a study on T cells in Graves' hyperthyroidism and ophthalmopathy. That publication notes: Diagnosis rested on symptoms, serum thyroxine and TRAb, thyroid ultrasound, and orbital computed tomography. When the TCR CDR3 underwent first-round RT-PCR, the HTBI primer set was used.

The chain carries TRBV20-1 and TRBJ2-3; D remains unclear. Sequencing was performed on peripheral blood mononuclear cells (PBMCs), taken at new diagnosis, from a patient treated with antithyroid drugs. The clonotype comes from a man between 18 and 29 years old with Graves disease. This chain's CDR3 is CSAPNPWADTQYF. The CDR3, as DNA: TGCAGTGCCCCCAACCCCTGGGCAGATACGCAGTATTTT.